This record looks at one TCR beta chain sequence and its context. Its antigen is not known. Germline V gene data show CDR1 as LNHNV and CDR2 as YYDKDF (reference sequence). The CDR3 has 15 amino acids. V was pared by 2 bases and J by 4 bases, with 6 bases of the junction left unmatched. Combining a sample-barcoded 5' primer with a J-beta primer mix, a second PCR ran for about 7 to 12 cycles. One entry per CDR3 protein, called by TCRdb with MiXCR from the 5' RACE reads. The table includes around 700,000 distinct CDR3 sequences, around a quarter detected once. This sample is drawn from a study of blood T cells in healthy people across ages. Turning to the study itself: The capture of about one barcoded beta molecule per two T cells was achieved by template switching.

Study findings and constraints: Age brought a roughly linear fall in TCR beta diversity measured per million T cells. Expanded clonotype changes were possibly confounded by unknown donor CMV status. A strong correlation was found between TCR beta diversity and the percentage of naive T cells.

The same specimen was also included in a second study, on T cells of mothers and their children.

This TCR derives from a boy aged 5-17 years in good health. The chain carries TRBV15 and TRBJ2-7; 9 bases align to TRBD1. The sample consisted of blood. This chain's CDR3 is CATSRFRDREYEQYF. CDR3 sequence (DNA): TGTGCCACCAGCAGATTTAGGGACAGGGAATACGAGCAGTACTTC.